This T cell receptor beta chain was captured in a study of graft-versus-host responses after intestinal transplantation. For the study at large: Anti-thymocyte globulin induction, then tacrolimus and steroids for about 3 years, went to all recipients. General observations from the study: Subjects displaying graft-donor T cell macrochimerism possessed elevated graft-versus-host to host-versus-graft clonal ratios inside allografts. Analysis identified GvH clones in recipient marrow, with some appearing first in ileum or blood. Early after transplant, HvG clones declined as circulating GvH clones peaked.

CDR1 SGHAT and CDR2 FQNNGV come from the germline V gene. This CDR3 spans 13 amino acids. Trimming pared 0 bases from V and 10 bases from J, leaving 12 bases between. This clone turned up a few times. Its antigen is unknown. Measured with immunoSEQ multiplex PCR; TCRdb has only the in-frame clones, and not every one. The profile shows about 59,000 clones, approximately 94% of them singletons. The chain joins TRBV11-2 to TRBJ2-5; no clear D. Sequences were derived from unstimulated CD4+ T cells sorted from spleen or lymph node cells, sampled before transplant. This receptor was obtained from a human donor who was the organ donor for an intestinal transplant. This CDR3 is CASSLDPGAYQYF. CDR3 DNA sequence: TGTGCCAGCAGCTTAGATCCAGGAGCCTACCAGTACTTC. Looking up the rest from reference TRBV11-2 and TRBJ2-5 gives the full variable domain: EAGVAQSPRYKIIEKRQSVAFWCNPISGHATLYWYQQILGQGPKLLIQFQNNGVVDDSQLPKDRFSAERLKGVDSTLKIQPAKLEDSAVYLCASSLDPGAYQYFGPGTRLLVL.